This T cell receptor (beta chain) was retrieved from a study of T and B cells in COVID-19 patients. V was trimmed by 5 bases and J by 6 bases, leaving 15 bases between them. The CDR3 covers 14 residues. The germline gives CDR1 MDHEN, CDR2 SYDVKM. Multiplex PCR with BIOMED2 TRB-A/B primer pools amplified TRB rearrangements. TCRdb itself ran the multiplex PCR reads through MiXCR, one entry per CDR3 protein. The sample records about 7,900 distinct CDR3 sequences, less than 45% being singletons. From blood, roughly 220-550 ng of genomic DNA served as TRB template. The sequenced sample consisted of blood. This sequence was found in a human donor who had recovered from COVID-19. The V gene is TRBV28, the J gene TRBJ2-3; tentative D call: TRBD2 (6 bases). The CDR3, as DNA: TGTGCCAGCAGTCCAGGGAGGAGGTGGGATACGCAGTATTTT. This sequence encodes CASSPGRRWDTQYF.